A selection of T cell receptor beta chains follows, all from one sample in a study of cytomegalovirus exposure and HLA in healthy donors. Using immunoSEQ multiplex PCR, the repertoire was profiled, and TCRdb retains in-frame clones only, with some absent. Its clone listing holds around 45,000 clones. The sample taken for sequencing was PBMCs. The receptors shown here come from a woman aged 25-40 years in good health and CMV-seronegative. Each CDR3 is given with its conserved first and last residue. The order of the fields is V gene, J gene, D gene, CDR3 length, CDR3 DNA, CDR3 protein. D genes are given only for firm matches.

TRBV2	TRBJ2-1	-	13	TGTGCCAGCAGTGTCCTAGCGACTAATGAGCAGTTCTTC	CASSVLATNEQFF
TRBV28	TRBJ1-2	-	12	TGTGCCAGCAGTCGGGGAGGTCTTCGCTACACCTTC	CASSRGGLRYTF
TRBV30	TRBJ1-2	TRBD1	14	TGTGCCTGGACTACAGGGGGGGCTAACTATGGCTACACCTTC	CAWTTGGANYGYTF
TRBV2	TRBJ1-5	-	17	TGTGCCAGCAAAGGACACGGTCGGGGGAATAGCAATCAGCCCCAGCATTTT	CASKGHGRGNSNQPQHF
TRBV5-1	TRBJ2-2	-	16	TGCGCCAGCAGCTTGGTCGGGGGACCGAACACCGGGGAGCTGTTTTTT	CASSLVGGPNTGELFF
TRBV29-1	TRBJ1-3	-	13	TGCAGCGTGCGACAGGCGGCTGGAAACACCATATATTTT	CSVRQAAGNTIYF
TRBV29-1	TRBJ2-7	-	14	TGCAGCGTGGCGGGGCGGTTCTCGCCATACGAGCAGTACTTC	CSVAGRFSPYEQYF
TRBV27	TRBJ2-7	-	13	TGTGCCAGCAGTTTATTTCCAGAATACGAGCAGTACTTC	CASSLFPEYEQYF
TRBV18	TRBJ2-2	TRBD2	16	TGTGCCAGCTCACCAGCCATCGGGGAGGGAACCGGGGAGCTGTTTTTT	CASSPAIGEGTGELFF
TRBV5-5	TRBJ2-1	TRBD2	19	TGTGCCAGCAGCCTGTTACCGGGACTAGCGGGAGCAGATTTGGGTGAGCAGTTCTTC	CASSLLPGLAGADLGEQFF
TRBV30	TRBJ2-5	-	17	TGTGCCTGGAGAAGGGTACTGGGGGCGAAGGGCGAAGAGACCCAGTACTTC	CAWRRVLGAKGEETQYF
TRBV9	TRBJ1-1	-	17	TGCGCCACCTCTCAGGTAGAACAGGGTGGCGTGAACACTGAAGCTTTCTTT	CATSQVEQGGVNTEAFF
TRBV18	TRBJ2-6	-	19	TGTGCCAGCTCACCACGGAGCCGGGACACCGTCTCTGGGGCCAACGTCCTGACTTTC	CASSPRSRDTVSGANVLTF
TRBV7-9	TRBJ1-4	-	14	TGTGCCAGCAGCCGGAGGGGAGGTGGTGAAAAACTGTTTTTT	CASSRRGGGEKLFF
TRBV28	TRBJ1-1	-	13	TGTGCCAGCAGTTTAGACGGGGGGCGAGGGGCTTTCTTT	CASSLDGGRGAFF
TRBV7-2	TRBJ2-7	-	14	TGTGCCAGCAGCTTAGATACAGTTACCTACGAGCAGTACTTC	CASSLDTVTYEQYF
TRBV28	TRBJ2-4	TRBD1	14	TGTGCCAGCAGTCCCCGGACAGGGGGAAACATTCAGTACTTC	CASSPRTGGNIQYF
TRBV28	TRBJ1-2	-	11	TGTGCCACCGACAGAGACTATGGCTACACCTTC	CATDRDYGYTF
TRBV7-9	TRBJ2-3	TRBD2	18	TGTGCCAGCAGCTCGGGGACTAGCGGGACCCCCCCCACAGATACGCAGTATTTT	CASSSGTSGTPPTDTQYF
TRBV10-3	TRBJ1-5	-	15	TGTGCCATCAGTGTTGCAGGGAATAGCAATCAGCCCCAGCATTTT	CAISVAGNSNQPQHF
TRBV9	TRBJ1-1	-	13	TGTGCCAGCACGGCAGACATGAACACTGAAGCTTTCTTT	CASTADMNTEAFF
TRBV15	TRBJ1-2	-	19	TGTGCCACCAGCAGAGATCTAGGATCCCCGGGAACAGTGGGATATGGCTACACCTTC	CATSRDLGSPGTVGYGYTF
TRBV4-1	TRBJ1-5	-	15	TGCGCCAGCAGCCAAGATAGGGAGTTAGATCAGCCCCAGCATTTT	CASSQDRELDQPQHF
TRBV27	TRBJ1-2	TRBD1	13	TGTGCCAGCAGTTTTTGGACAGGGGATGGCTACACCTTC	CASSFWTGDGYTF